This TCR beta chain was observed in a study of T cell responses to AZD1222 COVID-19 vaccine. Sequencing used immunoSEQ multiplex PCR; TCRdb keeps in-frame clones, though not all of them. The sample lists 120,000 to 150,000 clones; 70% to 90% were seen once. V gave up 3 bases and J gave up 7 bases, with 10 bases separating them. This CDR3 is 13 amino acids long. Source: peripheral blood, taken on day 0 of AZD1222 vaccination. The gene calls are TRBV12-3 or TRBV12-4 and TRBJ1-5; D not certain. This clonotype was obtained from an adult in good health. The CDR3 DNA follows: TGTGCCAGCAGTTTGAGGGCGTACCAGCCCCAGCATTTT. Protein sequence: CASSLRAYQPQHF.